This record covers a single TCR beta chain. Its recognized antigen is unknown. Base quality data are lacking; no much larger clone is found one base away. In this study, focal radiation therapy paired with CTLA-4 blockade (ipilimumab) was tested in patients who had chemo-refractory metastatic non-small-cell lung cancer. Library preparation was by the immunoSEQ multiplex PCR assay. The table comes from immuneACCESS by way of TCRdb, which keeps in-frame sequences with V and J called. Part of the clones is missing from these tables; in studies checked, under half for an unresolved V gene and the rest for unknown reasons. This sample comprises roughly 88,000 clones, roughly 85% of them detected only once. The ten biggest clones cover around 0.79% of the sample. The sample belongs to a study of radiotherapy plus CTLA-4 blockade in lung cancer (dated by TCRdb to about 2018). For the study in its entirety: Objective responses were observed in approximately 19% of enrolled patients, and disease control was achieved in less than 35%.

Points the paper makes about the study in general: Early dynamic changes in blood T cell clones, together with increased serum interferon-beta after radiation, were reported as the strongest predictors of response. After treatment with radiotherapy and ipilimumab, TCR clones that originated in tumors expanded in peripheral blood.

The germline V gene specifies SGHRS as CDR1 and YFSETQ as CDR2. Relative to germline, V is 3 bases shorter and J is 14 bases shorter, with 15 bases between their ends. Including the terminal cysteine and phenylalanine, the CDR3 comprises 12 residues. Left in the record is the CDR3 DNA by itself, 36 bases read in frame from the first base. Source: peripheral blood, taken from a patient treated with radiotherapy plus ipilimumab. This sequence uses TRBV5-1 and TRBJ2-1; TRBD1 is a possible D gene, resting on 6 matching bases. The source of this sequence is a human donor with non-small cell lung cancer who had stable disease on radiotherapy plus ipilimumab. CDR3 sequence: CASSSGQTFKFF. DNA sequence: TGCGCCAGCAGCTCTGGACAGACGTTTAAGTTCTTC. This CDR3, with the reference TRBV5-1 and TRBJ2-1 proteins standing in past its ends, gives the full variable domain KAGVTQTPRYLIKTRGQQVTLSCSPISGHRSVSWYQQTPGQGLQFLFEYFSETQRNKGNFPGRFSGRQFSNSRSEMNVSTLELGDSALYLCASSSGQTFKFFGPGTRLTVL.